A selection of T cell receptor beta chains follows, all from one sample in a study of beta chain features in type 1 diabetes. TCRdb's table, derived via immunoSEQ multiplex PCR, lists solely in-frame clones and lacks some. The table has about 660,000 clones, about 14% seen once. Source material: naive CD4+ T cells from blood. These TCRs come from a man aged 18 to 30 with type 1 diabetes. Both conserved end residues are part of each CDR3. The D gene is left open where the match is weak. The size of a clone is reported for some rows only, either as once, few or many, or as a class for expanded clones.

V: TRBV5-4
J: TRBJ1-2
size: .
D: TRBD1
DNA: TGTGCCAGCAGCTACCGGACAGGGGAGGGCTACACCTTC
CDR3: CASSYRTGEGYTF

V: TRBV10-3
J: TRBJ1-1
size: .
D: TRBD1
DNA: TGTGCCATCAGTGAATGGGTTGTTAGACAGGGGTCCACTGAAGCTTTCTTT
CDR3: CAISEWVVRQGSTEAFF

V: TRBV28
J: TRBJ1-6
size: few
D: TRBD1
DNA: TGTGCCAGCAGCGTCCGGGACAGGGAAAATTCACCCCTCCACTTT
CDR3: CASSVRDRENSPLHF

V: TRBV5-1
J: TRBJ2-5
size: few
D: .
DNA: TGCGCCAGCAGCTTGGTTCCGGACAGACAAGAGACCCAGTACTTC
CDR3: CASSLVPDRQETQYF

V: TRBV9
J: TRBJ1-2
size: .
D: .
DNA: TGTGCCAGCAGCACCAGGGGCGACTATGGCTACACCTTC
CDR3: CASSTRGDYGYTF

V: TRBV7-9
J: TRBJ2-3
size: few
D: .
DNA: TGTGCCAGCAGTTACACAGATACGCAGTATTTT
CDR3: CASSYTDTQYF

V: TRBV15
J: TRBJ1-1
size: .
D: .
DNA: TGTGCCACCAGCGGGTTCCCCCTCAACACTGAAGCTTTCTTT
CDR3: CATSGFPLNTEAFF

V: TRBV4-2
J: TRBJ2-2
size: .
D: TRBD2
DNA: TGTGCCAGCAGCCATTCCCTAGCGGGGGCCACGGGGACCGGGGAGCTGTTTTTT
CDR3: CASSHSLAGATGTGELFF

V: TRBV28
J: TRBJ2-2
size: .
D: TRBD1
DNA: TGTGCCAGCAAGGAGACAGGGGGCTCCGGGGAGCTGTTTTTT
CDR3: CASKETGGSGELFF

V: TRBV13
J: TRBJ1-5
size: .
D: .
DNA: TGTGCCAGCAGCTTAGGGGTGGTACAGCCCCAGCATTTT
CDR3: CASSLGVVQPQHF

V: TRBV10-3
J: TRBJ1-1
size: .
D: .
DNA: TGTGCCATCAGTACAGCCCCGGACACTGAAGCTTTCTTT
CDR3: CAISTAPDTEAFF

V: TRBV5-1
J: TRBJ2-5
size: few
D: TRBD1
DNA: TGCGCCAGCAGCCCGGCCGGGACAGGGGAAGAGACCCAGTACTTC
CDR3: CASSPAGTGEETQYF

V: TRBV7-9
J: TRBJ2-5
size: .
D: .
DNA: TGTGCCAGCAGCTCCTGGGGTAGCGGACAAGAGACCCAGTACTTC
CDR3: CASSSWGSGQETQYF